The 9 T cell receptor beta chains in this list originate from one sample, sequenced in a study of blood T cells in healthy people across ages (dated by TCRdb to the mid-2010s). Libraries were constructed by 5' RACE. Sequencing took place on an Illumina HiSeq 2500. A second PCR of about 7 to 12 cycles was run with a J-beta primer mix and a sample-barcoded 5' primer. TCRdb applied fastp at Q25 and MiXCR to the public reads, then kept only in-frame beta chains. Merged by CDR3 protein, the rows form single entries marked with the most common genes and DNA. A total of more than 600,000 distinct CDR3 sequences appear in this sample, about 25% of them only once. The top ten clones comprise 9.4% of the sample. The same data also contributed to another study, on T cells of mothers and their children.

Sequenced input: blood. The receptors were sampled from a boy between 10 and 17 years old in good health.

Only a few counts were recorded for this clonotype. The CDR3 spells CASSLVVRGPYNEQFF. The DNA of the CDR3 is TGTGCCAGCAGCTTAGTCGTGAGGGGGCCTTACAATGAGCAGTTCTTC. The V and J genes are TRBV11-2 and TRBJ2-1, with TRBD1 matching over 7 bases. CDR3 length equals 16 residues. V lost 1 base and J lost 4; bases outside the gene matches: 7. Germline values: CDR1 SGHAT, CDR2 FQNNGV.

The chain is built from TRBV19 and TRBJ1-4; D is undetermined. CDR1 and CDR2 (germline): LNHDA, SQIVND (reference sequence). CDR3 length: 14 amino acids. Deletions cut 5 bases from V and 5 bases from J, with 12 bases between. DNA for the CDR3: TGTGCCAGTAGTCTCCAACGCTTCAATGAAAAACTGTTTTTT. This gives the protein CASSLQRFNEKLFF.

The chain uses TRBV11-2 and TRBJ2-6; 9 bases line up with TRBD1. This CDR3 has 19 residues. V lost 5 bases, J lost 4 bases, and 15 bases stayed unmatched. Germline CDR1 reads SGHAT; CDR2 reads FQNNGV. CDR3 nucleotide sequence: TGTGCCAGCAGCGCCGGGCCGGGACAGGGAGTAAGAGGGGCCAACGTCCTGACTTTC. Amino acids: CASSAGPGQGVRGANVLTF. Together with reference TRBV11-2 and TRBJ2-6, the CDR3 gives the full variable domain: EAGVAQSPRYKIIEKRQSVAFWCNPISGHATLYWYQQILGQGPKLLIQFQNNGVVDDSQLPKDRFSAERLKGVDSTLKIQPAKLEDSAVYLCASSAGPGQGVRGANVLTFGAGSRLTVL.

This clonotype was detected a few times. The chain couples TRBV6-6 to TRBJ1-4; 7 bases map to TRBD1. CDR1 MNHNY and CDR2 SVGAGI come from the germline V gene (reference sequence). CDR3 size: 12 residues. Unmatched junction bases numbered 6, after V lost 6 bases and J lost 11 bases. CDR3 nucleotide sequence: TGTGCCAGCAGCGTTGGACAGGTGAAACTGTTTTTT. Protein product: CASSVGQVKLFF.

This clonotype was counted between two and nine times. The junction and the germline gene differ at one end; a read error may be behind it. The V and J genes are TRBV5-5 and TRBJ2-5; D gene ambiguous. CDR3 length: 13 residues. CDR1 and CDR2 from the germline V gene are SGHKS and YYEKEE (reference sequence). The CDR3 coding sequence is TGTGCCAGTAGCTTAATGCCCGGGGAGACCCAGTACTTC. Residues: CASSLMPGETQYF.

This clonotype was seen only a few times. This chain links TRBV7-9 with TRBJ2-4, with 7 bases that match TRBD1. Germline V CDR1 and CDR2: SEHNR, FQNEAQ (reference sequence). V lost 10 bases and J lost 8; bases outside the gene matches: 5. There are 11 residues in the CDR3. CDR3 bases: TGTGCCACCCAACAGGGGTACATTCAGTACTTC. Translating gives CATQQGYIQYF. The complete variable domain, with remaining parts taken from reference TRBV7-9 and TRBJ2-4, reads DTGVSQNPRHKITKRGQNVTFRCDPISEHNRLYWYRQTLGQGPEFLTYFQNEAQLEKSRLLSDRFSAERPKGSFSTLEIQRTEQGDSAMYLCATQQGYIQYFGAGTRLSVL.

J is TRBJ2-2 and V is TRBV28; weak D call: TRBD1 (7 bases). V was trimmed by 3 bases and J by 2 bases, leaving 28 bases between them. Germline V gives CDR1 MDHEN, CDR2 SYDVKM. The CDR3 has 21 residues. The CDR3 spells CASSFVPGGIGVISNTGELFF. The CDR3 DNA reads TGTGCCAGCAGTTTTGTCCCAGGGGGGATAGGCGTTATCTCAAACACCGGGGAGCTGTTTTTT.

This clonotype was detected only a few times. J is TRBJ2-1 and V is TRBV6-1; TRBD2 matches 8 bases. V lost 4 bases to trimming and J lost 7 bases; unmatched junction nucleotides: 12. The CDR3 is 16 amino acids. Germline lookup yields CDR1 MNHNS and CDR2 SASEGT. The CDR3 here is CASSGGWTSLVNEQFF. The CDR3 DNA reads as TGTGCCAGCAGTGGGGGCTGGACTAGCTTGGTAAATGAGCAGTTCTTC.

The J gene is TRBJ2-2, the V gene TRBV7-8; D is uncertain. V gave up 6 bases and J gave up 5 bases, with 10 bases separating them. There are 13 residues in the CDR3. From germline, CDR1 is SGHVS and CDR2 FQNEAQ. This chain's CDR3 is CASRPSRTGELFF. DNA of the CDR3: TGTGCCAGCAGGCCGTCAAGGACCGGGGAGCTGTTTTTT.